The 24 T cell receptor beta chains given below trace back to one sample, sequenced in a study of cytomegalovirus exposure and HLA in healthy donors. Primers included in the PCR were 60 Vbeta and 13 Jbeta primers. Using immunoSEQ multiplex PCR, the repertoire was profiled, and TCRdb retains in-frame clones only, with some absent. Here the sample spans under 130,000 clones, about 83% being singletons. The sequencing input was PBMCs. All receptors come from a man between 18 and 29 years old in good health and CMV-seronegative.

This rearrangement joins TRBV18 to TRBJ2-5; weak D call: TRBD2 (5 bases). The CDR3 sequence is 17 residues long. Looked up from germline, CDR1 is KGHSH and CDR2 is LQKENI. The V gene lost 3 bases and the J gene lost 4 bases, with 21 bases spanning the gap. The CDR3, as DNA: TGTGCCAGCTCACCTCTCGGGGTGCTCTCGGGTGGAGAGACCCAGTACTTC. As protein: CASSPLGVLSGGETQYF.

The chain combines TRBV29-1 with TRBJ1-4; 9 bases are a match to TRBD1. The CDR3 has 14 amino acids. Germline trimming cut 6 bases from V and 3 bases from J; bases unmatched to any gene: 5. From germline, CDR1 is SQVTM and CDR2 ANQGSEA. CDR3 sequence: CSVVDRGANEKLFF. The CDR3 DNA is TGCAGCGTGGTAGACAGGGGGGCTAATGAAAAACTGTTTTTT.

The V call is TRBV7-2, the J call TRBJ2-5; TRBD1 is a possible D gene (8 bases). This CDR3 has 15 residues. The germline V gene encodes CDR1 SGHTA and CDR2 FQGNSA. V was pared by 7 bases and J by 3 bases, with 18 bases between. The CDR3 sequence: CASTHDRGGEETQYF. CDR3 DNA: TGTGCCAGCACCCATGACAGGGGAGGGGAAGAGACCCAGTACTTC.

The genes are TRBV28 and TRBJ1-1; 8 bases map to TRBD1. The CDR3 contains 15 residues. Germline CDR1 reads MDHEN; CDR2 reads SYDVKM. V lost 4 bases to trimming and J lost 11 bases; unmatched junction nucleotides: 15. The CDR3 nucleotides are TGTGCCAGCAGTTCAGAGGGGACAGGCTCCCACTTTGCTTTCTTT. Protein: CASSSEGTGSHFAFF.

This chain joins TRBV4-3 and TRBJ2-1, with 10 bases fitting TRBD2. V gave up 0 bases and J gave up 10 bases; unmatched junction bases: 18. The CDR3 is 19 amino acids. Per germline, CDR1 LGHNA and CDR2 YSLEER. The CDR3 sequence is CASSQDGLAGAEDPYEQFF. CDR3 nucleotide sequence: TGCGCCAGCAGCCAAGATGGGCTAGCGGGAGCCGAAGACCCCTACGAGCAGTTCTTC.

The rearrangement uses TRBV7-9 and TRBJ1-1, with D possibly matching TRBD1 (5 bases). The V end lost 5 bases, the J end lost 5 bases, and 18 bases lay between the germline ends. This CDR3 is 15 amino acids long. CDR1 and CDR2 from the germline V gene are SEHNR and FQNEAQ (reference sequence). CDR3 sequence (DNA): TGTGCCAGCAGCCCTCCCGGGGGAGGCCTTACTGAAGCTTTCTTT. Translation: CASSPPGGGLTEAFF.

V and J are TRBV6-5 and TRBJ2-3; TRBD2 might be the D (6 bases). V shed 6 bases and J shed 1 base, with 11 bases lying between them. CDR3 length: 14 residues. Germline V CDR1 and CDR2: MNHEY, SVGAGI. This CDR3 reads CASRIPGGTDTQYF. The CDR3 DNA reads as TGTGCCAGCAGGATCCCGGGAGGCACAGATACGCAGTATTTT.

The J gene is TRBJ2-1, the V gene TRBV27; D gene ambiguous. The V gene lost 5 bases and the J gene lost 3 bases, with 8 bases spanning the gap. The CDR3 runs to 13 residues. Germline V gene lookup returns CDR1 MNHEY and CDR2 SMNVEV (reference sequence). CDR3: CASSPRIYNEQFF. In nucleotides, the CDR3 is TGTGCCAGCAGTCCTAGGATCTACAATGAGCAGTTCTTC.

The V call is TRBV27, the J call TRBJ2-3; 7 nucleotides agree with TRBD2. The CDR3 loop spans 16 amino acids. V lost 5 bases to trimming and J lost 1 base; unmatched junction nucleotides: 9. The V gene's germline CDR1 is MNHEY and CDR2 SMNVEV (reference sequence). The DNA of the CDR3 is TGTGCCAGCAGTCCCAGTGAAGCGGGGCGCACAGATACGCAGTATTTT. Protein: CASSPSEAGRTDTQYF.

The chain uses TRBV6-1 and TRBJ2-3, with a weak D call TRBD1 (5 bases). Deletions cut 6 bases from V and 0 bases from J, with 10 bases between. The CDR3 runs 14 residues. Germline V lookup: CDR1 MNHNS, CDR2 SASEGT. CDR3 nucleotide sequence: TGTGCCAGCAGGACAGTCACTAGCACAGATACGCAGTATTTT. It codes for CASRTVTSTDTQYF.

The chain links TRBV10-3 to TRBJ1-3, with a weak D call TRBD1 (6 bases). The CDR3 contains 16 residues. V was trimmed by 8 bases and J by 0 bases, leaving 17 bases between them. CDR1 and CDR2 from the germline V gene are ENHRY and SYGVKD. CDR3 amino acids: CAISAGAALSGNTIYF. CDR3 in DNA: TGTGCCATCTCAGCGGGGGCGGCTCTCTCTGGAAACACCATATATTTT.

The V call is TRBV7-8, the J call TRBJ2-6, with 7 bases matching TRBD2. The germline V gene has CDR1 SGHVS and CDR2 FQNEAQ. CDR3 size: 18 residues. V lost 7 bases, J lost 0 bases, and 12 bases stayed unmatched. The CDR3 coding sequence is TGTGCCAGCACCCTGGTCGGGGGGTCAAACTCTGGGGCCAACGTCCTGACTTTC. As protein: CASTLVGGSNSGANVLTF.

This clone appeared a few times. The chain joins TRBV6-1 to TRBJ2-7; no firm D call. Germline loops: CDR1 MNHNS, CDR2 SASEGT. This CDR3 region has 15 residues. V was clipped by 2 bases and J by 0 bases, with 11 bases between them. The CDR3 DNA is TGTGCCAGCAGTGAACAGGTTGGCGACTCCTACGAGCAGTACTTC. Its translation: CASSEQVGDSYEQYF.

The rearrangement uses TRBV7-9 and TRBJ1-1; D unclear. The CDR3 is 12 amino acids. Germline V gives CDR1 SEHNR, CDR2 FQNEAQ (reference sequence). The V and J ends lost 1 base and 11 bases respectively, with 11 bases between them. The CDR3 loop reads CASSLDLIRAFF. The CDR3 DNA sequence: TGTGCCAGCAGCTTAGATTTAATTCGGGCTTTCTTT. The full variable domain, its missing parts supplied by reference TRBV7-9 and TRBJ1-1, is DTGVSQNPRHKITKRGQNVTFRCDPISEHNRLYWYRQTLGQGPEFLTYFQNEAQLEKSRLLSDRFSAERPKGSFSTLEIQRTEQGDSAMYLCASSLDLIRAFFGQGTRLTVV.

The V call is TRBV19, the J call TRBJ2-3; D call uncertain. The V gene's germline CDR1 is LNHDA and CDR2 SQIVND (reference sequence). This CDR3 comprises 14 residues. Deletions cut 3 bases from V and 0 bases from J, with 7 bases between. CDR3 sequence: CASSMSRSTDTQYF. CDR3 nucleotides: TGTGCCAGTAGTATGAGTAGAAGCACAGATACGCAGTATTTT.

The chain joins TRBV27 to TRBJ2-3, with TRBD1 matching over 7 bases. Losses at the gene ends were 7 bases for V and 6 bases for J; bases not matched to a gene: 10. Germline V CDR1 and CDR2: MNHEY, SMNVEV (reference sequence). The CDR3 runs 14 residues. Here the CDR3 reads CASTLDRFMDTQYF. Written as DNA, the CDR3 is TGTGCCAGCACTTTGGACAGGTTTATGGATACGCAGTATTTT.

The rearrangement joins TRBV11-3 to TRBJ2-5; perhaps TRBD1 as D (5 bases). CDR1 is SGHNT and CDR2 is YENEEA in the germline V gene. The CDR3 is 15 residues long. Deletions cut 4 bases from V and 2 bases from J, with 14 bases between. This CDR3 is CASSYGQGSQETQYF. In DNA form, the CDR3 reads TGTGCCAGCAGCTACGGGCAGGGCTCTCAAGAGACCCAGTACTTC. Supplemented by reference TRBV11-3 and TRBJ2-5, the full variable domain reads EAGVVQSPRYKIIEKKQPVAFWCNPISGHNTLYWYLQNLGQGPELLIRYENEEAVDDSQLPKDRFSAERLKGVDSTLKIQPAELGDSAVYLCASSYGQGSQETQYFGPGTRLLVL.

The rearrangement links TRBV25-1 to TRBJ1-2, with D possibly being TRBD1 (6 bases). V gave up 8 bases and J gave up 2 bases, with 15 bases separating them. CDR3 length equals 14 residues. Germline-derived CDR1 and CDR2 are MGHDK and SYGVNS. The CDR3 is CASSWAGVNYGYTF. The CDR3 region has the DNA TGTGCCAGCTCTTGGGCAGGGGTGAACTATGGCTACACCTTC.

This clone is a singleton in its sample. This could be a read error, since a much larger clone is one nucleotide away. This chain uses TRBV6-1 with TRBJ2-3, with TRBD2 identical over 10 bases. CDR1 MNHNS and CDR2 SASEGT come from the germline V gene. With 4 bases clipped from V and 1 base from J, the junction kept 2 bases outside the gene matches. The CDR3 covers 15 residues. CDR3 residues: CASSGGTSGTDTQYF. The CDR3 nucleotides read TGTGCCAGCAGTGGGGGGACTAGCGGCACAGATACGCAGTATTTT.

This clone was observed a few times. The chain has TRBV7-2 and TRBJ1-3; the D is unclear. CDR1 is SGHTA, CDR2 FQGNSA, per germline. This CDR3 has 13 amino acids. Trimming left V 6 bases short and J 0 bases short, with 6 bases between. The CDR3 DNA is TGTGCCAGCAGACCGAGCTCTGGAAACACCATATATTTT. Residues: CASRPSSGNTIYF.

Details on this clone: One end of the junction varies from germline; a read error may be responsible. This chain connects TRBV7-9 to TRBJ1-1; no clear D gene. Germline CDR1 and CDR2: SEHNR and FQNEAQ (reference sequence). This CDR3 contains 12 residues. The CDR3 coding sequence is TGTTCCAGCAGCTTAGGAGGCACTGAAGCTTTCTTT. Protein product: CSSSLGGTEAFF.

The chain joins TRBV7-9 to TRBJ1-1; D uncertain. V was cut by 8 bases and J by 4 bases, with 8 bases left in between. This CDR3 is 11 amino acids long. The germline V gene encodes CDR1 SEHNR and CDR2 FQNEAQ (reference sequence). CDR3 DNA sequence: TGTGCCAGCCGCGAGGGCACTGAAGCTTTCTTT. Translation gives CASREGTEAFF.

This clone was recorded a few times. DNA for the CDR3: TGTGCCAGCAGCCCTCGCGGAGAGCAGTACTTC. Its translation: CASSPRGEQYF. J is TRBJ2-7 and V is TRBV28; no reliable D call. Per the germline V gene, CDR1 is MDHEN and CDR2 is SYDVKM. The V and J ends lost 6 bases and 7 bases respectively, with 10 bases between them. This CDR3 comprises 11 residues.

V and J are TRBV4-3 and TRBJ2-7; 8 bases match TRBD1. This CDR3 spans 16 amino acids. V shed 0 bases, J shed 0 bases, and the junction held 4 bases outside the gene matches. Germline V lookup: CDR1 LGHNA, CDR2 YSLEER. Here the CDR3 DNA reads TGCGCCAGCAGCCAAGATGAACAGGGGGACTCCTACGAGCAGTACTTC. Translating gives CASSQDEQGDSYEQYF.